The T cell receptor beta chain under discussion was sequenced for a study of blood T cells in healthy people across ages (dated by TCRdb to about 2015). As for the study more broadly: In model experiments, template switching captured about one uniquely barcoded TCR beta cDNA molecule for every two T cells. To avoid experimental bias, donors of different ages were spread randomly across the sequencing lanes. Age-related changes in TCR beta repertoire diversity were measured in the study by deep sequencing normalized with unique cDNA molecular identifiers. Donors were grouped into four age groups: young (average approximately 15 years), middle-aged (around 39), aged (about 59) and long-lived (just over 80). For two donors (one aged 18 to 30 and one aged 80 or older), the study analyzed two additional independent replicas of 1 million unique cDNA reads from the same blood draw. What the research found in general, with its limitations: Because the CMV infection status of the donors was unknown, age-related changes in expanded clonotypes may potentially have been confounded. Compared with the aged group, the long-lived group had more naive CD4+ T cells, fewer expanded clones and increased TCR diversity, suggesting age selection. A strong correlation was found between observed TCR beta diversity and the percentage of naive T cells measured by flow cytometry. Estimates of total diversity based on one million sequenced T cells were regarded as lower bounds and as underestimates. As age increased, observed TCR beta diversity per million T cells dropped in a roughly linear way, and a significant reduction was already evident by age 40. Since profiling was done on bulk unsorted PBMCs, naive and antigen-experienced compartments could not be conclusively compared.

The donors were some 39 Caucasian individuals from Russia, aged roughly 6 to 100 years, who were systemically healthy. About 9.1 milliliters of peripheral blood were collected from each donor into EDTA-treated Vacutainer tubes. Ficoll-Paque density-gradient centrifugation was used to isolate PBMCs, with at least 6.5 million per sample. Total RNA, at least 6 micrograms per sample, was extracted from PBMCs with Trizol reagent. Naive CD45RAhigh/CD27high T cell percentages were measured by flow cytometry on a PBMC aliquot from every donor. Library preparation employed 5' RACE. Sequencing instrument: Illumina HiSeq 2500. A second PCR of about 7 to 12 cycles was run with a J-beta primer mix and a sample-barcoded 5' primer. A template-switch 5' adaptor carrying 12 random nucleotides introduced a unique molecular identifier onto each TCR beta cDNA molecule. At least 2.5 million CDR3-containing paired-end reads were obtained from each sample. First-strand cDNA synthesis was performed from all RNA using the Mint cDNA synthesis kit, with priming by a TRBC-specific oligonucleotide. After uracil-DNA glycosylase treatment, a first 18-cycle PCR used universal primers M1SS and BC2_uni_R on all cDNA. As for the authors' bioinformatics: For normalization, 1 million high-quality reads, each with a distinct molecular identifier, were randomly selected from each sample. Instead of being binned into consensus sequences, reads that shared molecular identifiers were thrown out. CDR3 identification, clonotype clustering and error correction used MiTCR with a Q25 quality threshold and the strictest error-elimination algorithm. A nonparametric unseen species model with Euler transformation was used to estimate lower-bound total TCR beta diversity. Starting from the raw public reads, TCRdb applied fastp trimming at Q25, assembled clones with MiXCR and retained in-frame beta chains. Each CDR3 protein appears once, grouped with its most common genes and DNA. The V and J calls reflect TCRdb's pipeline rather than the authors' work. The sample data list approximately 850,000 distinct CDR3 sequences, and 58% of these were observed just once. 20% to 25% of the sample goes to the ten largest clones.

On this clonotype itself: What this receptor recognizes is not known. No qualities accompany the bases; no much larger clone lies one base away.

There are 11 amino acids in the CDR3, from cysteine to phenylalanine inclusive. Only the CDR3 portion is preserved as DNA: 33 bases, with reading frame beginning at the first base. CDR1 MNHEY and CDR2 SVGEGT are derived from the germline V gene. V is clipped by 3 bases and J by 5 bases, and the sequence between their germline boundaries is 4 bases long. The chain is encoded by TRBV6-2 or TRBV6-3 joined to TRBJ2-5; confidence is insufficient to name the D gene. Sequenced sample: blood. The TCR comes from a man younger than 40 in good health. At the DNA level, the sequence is TGTGCCAGCAGTTATCCTGAGACCCAGTACTTC. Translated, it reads CASSYPETQYF.